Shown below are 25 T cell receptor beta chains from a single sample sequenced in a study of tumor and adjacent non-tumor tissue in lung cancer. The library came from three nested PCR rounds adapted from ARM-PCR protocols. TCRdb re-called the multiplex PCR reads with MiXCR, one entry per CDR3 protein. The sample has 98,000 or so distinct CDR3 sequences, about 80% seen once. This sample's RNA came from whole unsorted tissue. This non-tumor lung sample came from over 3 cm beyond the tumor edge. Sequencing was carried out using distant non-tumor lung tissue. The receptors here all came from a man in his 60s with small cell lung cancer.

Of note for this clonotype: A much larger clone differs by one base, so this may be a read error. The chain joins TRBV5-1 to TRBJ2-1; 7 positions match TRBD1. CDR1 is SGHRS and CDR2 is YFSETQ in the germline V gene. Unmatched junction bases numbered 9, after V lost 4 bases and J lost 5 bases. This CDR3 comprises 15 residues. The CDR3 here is CASSDRDSNHNEQFF. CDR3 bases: TGCGCCAGCAGCGACCGGGACAGTAATCACAATGAGCAGTTCTTC. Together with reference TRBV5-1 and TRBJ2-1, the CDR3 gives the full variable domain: KAGVTQTPRYLIKTRGQQVTLSCSPISGHRSVSWYQQTPGQGLQFLFEYFSETQRNKGNFPGRFSGRQFSNSRSEMNVSTLELGDSALYLCASSDRDSNHNEQFFGPGTRLTVL.

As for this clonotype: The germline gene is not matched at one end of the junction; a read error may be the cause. The CDR3 here is CTSSPQANYGYIF. The CDR3 nucleotides are TGTACCAGCAGCCCCCAGGCGAACTATGGCTACATCTTC. V and J are TRBV12-3 or TRBV12-4 and TRBJ1-2; no clear D. This CDR3 is 13 amino acids long.

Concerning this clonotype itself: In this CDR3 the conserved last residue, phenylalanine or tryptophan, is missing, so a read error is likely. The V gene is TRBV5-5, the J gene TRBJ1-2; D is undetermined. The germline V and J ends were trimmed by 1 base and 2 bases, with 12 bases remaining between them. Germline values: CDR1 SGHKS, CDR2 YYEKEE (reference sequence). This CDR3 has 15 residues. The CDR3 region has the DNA TGTGCCAGCAGCTTGAGGCAGGTGATGAACTATGGCTACACCATC. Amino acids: CASSLRQVMNYGYTI.

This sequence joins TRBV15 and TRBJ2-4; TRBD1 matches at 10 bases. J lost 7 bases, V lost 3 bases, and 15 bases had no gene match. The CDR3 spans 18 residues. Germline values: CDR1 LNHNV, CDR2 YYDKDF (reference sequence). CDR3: CATSSRGQGEWVKNIQYF. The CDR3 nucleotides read TGTGCCACCAGCAGCCGCGGACAGGGGGAATGGGTCAAGAACATTCAGTACTTC. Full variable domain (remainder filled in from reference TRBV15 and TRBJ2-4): DAMVIQNPRYQVTQFGKPVTLSCSQTLNHNVMYWYQQKSSQAPKLLFHYYDKDFNNEADTPDNFQSRRPNTSFCFLDIRSPGLGDTAMYLCATSSRGQGEWVKNIQYFGAGTRLSVL.

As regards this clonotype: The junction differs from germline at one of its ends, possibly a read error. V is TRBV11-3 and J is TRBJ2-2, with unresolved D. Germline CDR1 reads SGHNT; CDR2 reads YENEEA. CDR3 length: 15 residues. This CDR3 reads CAGNLKASKTGELFF. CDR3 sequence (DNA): TGTGCCGGCAACTTAAAGGCTTCGAAGACCGGGGAGCTGTTTTTT.

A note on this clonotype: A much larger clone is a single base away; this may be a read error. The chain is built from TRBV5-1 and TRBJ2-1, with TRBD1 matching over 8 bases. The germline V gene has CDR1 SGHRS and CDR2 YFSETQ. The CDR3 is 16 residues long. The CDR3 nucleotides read TGCGCCGGCAGCGAACTACCGGGACAGGTGAACAATGAGCAGTTCTTC. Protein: CAGSELPGQVNNEQFF.

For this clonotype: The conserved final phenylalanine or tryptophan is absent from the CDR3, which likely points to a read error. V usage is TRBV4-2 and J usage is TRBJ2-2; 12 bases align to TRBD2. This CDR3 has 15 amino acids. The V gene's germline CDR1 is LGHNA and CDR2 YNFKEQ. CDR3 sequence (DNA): TGTGCCAACAGCCGACTAGCGGGAGATACCGGGGAGCTGTTTCTT. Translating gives CANSRLAGDTGELFL.

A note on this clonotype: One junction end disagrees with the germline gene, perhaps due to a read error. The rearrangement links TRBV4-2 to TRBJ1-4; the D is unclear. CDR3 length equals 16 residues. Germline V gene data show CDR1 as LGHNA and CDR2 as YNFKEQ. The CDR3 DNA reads TGTGCCAGCAGCCGAGTTCTTTCCGCGGCAGCCGAAAAATTGTTTTTT. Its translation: CASSRVLSAAAEKLFF.

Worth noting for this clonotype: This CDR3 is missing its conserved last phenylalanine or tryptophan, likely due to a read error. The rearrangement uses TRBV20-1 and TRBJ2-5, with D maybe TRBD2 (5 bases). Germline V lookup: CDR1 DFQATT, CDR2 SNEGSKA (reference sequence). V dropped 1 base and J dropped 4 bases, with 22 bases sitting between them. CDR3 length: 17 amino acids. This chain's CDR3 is CSARALPLAGVGETQYS. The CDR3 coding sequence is TGCAGTGCTAGAGCCTTACCTCTAGCTGGAGTGGGAGAGACCCAGTACTCC.

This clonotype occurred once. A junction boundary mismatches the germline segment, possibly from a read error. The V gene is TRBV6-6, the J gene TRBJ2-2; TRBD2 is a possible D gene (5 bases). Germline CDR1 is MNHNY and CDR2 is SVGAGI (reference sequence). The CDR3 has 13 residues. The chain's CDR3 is CASRTSNTGELYF. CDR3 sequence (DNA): TGTGCCAGTAGGACGAGTAACACCGGGGAGCTGTATTTT.

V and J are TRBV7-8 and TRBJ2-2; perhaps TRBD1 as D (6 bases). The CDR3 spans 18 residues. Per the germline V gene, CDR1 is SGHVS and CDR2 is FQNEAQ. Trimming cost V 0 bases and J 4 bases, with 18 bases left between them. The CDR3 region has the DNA TGTGCCAGCAGCTTAGCGTTCCTGGACAGCAAATCCACCGGGGAGCTGTTTTTT. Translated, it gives CASSLAFLDSKSTGELFF. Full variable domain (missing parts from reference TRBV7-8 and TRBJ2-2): GAGVSQSPRYKVAKRGQDVALRCDPISGHVSLFWYQQALGQGPEFLTYFQNEAQLDKSGLPSDRFFAERPEGSVSTLKIQRTQQEDSAVYLCASSLAFLDSKSTGELFFGEGSRLTVL.

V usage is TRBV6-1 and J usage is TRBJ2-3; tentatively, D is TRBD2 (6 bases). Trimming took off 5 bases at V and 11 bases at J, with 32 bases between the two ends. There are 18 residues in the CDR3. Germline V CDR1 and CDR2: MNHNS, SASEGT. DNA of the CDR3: TGTGCCAGCAGTTCCCTAGGGCCGGGACTCTTAGGCTCGGAGCAGCAGTATTTT. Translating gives CASSSLGPGLLGSEQQYF.

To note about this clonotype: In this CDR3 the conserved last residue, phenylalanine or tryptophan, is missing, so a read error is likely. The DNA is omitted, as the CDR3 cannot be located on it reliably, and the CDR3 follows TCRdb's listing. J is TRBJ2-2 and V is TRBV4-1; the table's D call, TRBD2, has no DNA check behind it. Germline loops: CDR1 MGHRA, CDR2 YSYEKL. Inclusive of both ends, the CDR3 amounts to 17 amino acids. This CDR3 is CASSSRTSGTNTGEPFI.

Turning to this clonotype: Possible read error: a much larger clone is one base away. CDR3 nucleotides: TGCGCCAGCAGTAGAATCCGGGGGGCGCTTGAAAATGGGCAGTTCTTC. Amino acid sequence: CASSRIRGALENGQFF. V usage is TRBV5-1 and J usage is TRBJ2-1; possibly TRBD2 for D (7 bases). Germline V gene data show CDR1 as SGHRS and CDR2 as YFSETQ. This CDR3 comprises 16 residues.

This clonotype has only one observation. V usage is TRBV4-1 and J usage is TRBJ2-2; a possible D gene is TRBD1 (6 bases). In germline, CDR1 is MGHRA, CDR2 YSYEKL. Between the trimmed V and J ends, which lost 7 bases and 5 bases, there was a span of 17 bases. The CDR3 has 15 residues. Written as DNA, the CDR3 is TGCGCCAGCACCAGCATGGGGGCATATACCGGGGAGCTGTTTTTT. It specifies CASTSMGAYTGELFF.

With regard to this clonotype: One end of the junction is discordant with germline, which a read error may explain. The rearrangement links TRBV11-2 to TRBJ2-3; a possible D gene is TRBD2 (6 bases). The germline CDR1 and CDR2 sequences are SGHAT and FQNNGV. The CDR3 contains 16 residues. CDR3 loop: CASSPVVGGSTDTQYF. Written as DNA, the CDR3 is TGTGCCAGCAGCCCAGTGGTCGGGGGTAGCACTGATACGCAGTATTTT.

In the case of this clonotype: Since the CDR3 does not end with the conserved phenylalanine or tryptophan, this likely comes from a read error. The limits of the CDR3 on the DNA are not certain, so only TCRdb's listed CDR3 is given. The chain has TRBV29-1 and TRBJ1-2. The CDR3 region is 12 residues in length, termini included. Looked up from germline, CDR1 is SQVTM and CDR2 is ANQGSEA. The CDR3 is CSTRGDEDAYTL.

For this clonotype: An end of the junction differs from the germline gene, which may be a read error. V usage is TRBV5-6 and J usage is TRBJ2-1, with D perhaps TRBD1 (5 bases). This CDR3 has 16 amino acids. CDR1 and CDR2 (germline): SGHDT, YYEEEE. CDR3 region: CASSLGGAVSYNKQFF. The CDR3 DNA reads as TGTGCCAGCAGTTTGGGTGGGGCCGTCTCCTACAATAAGCAGTTCTTC. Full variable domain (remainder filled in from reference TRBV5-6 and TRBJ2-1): DAGVTQSPTHLIKTRGQQVTLRCSPKSGHDTVSWYQQALGQGPQFIFQYYEEEERQRGNFPDRFSGHQFPNYSSELNVNALLLGDSALYLCASSLGGAVSYNKQFFGPGTRLTVL.

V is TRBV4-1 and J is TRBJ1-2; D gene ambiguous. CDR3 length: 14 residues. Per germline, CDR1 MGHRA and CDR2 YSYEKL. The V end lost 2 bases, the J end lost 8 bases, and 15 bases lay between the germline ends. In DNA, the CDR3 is TGCGCCAGCAGCCAATTGACAAGTGAGGGAGGCTACACCTTC. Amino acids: CASSQLTSEGGYTF.

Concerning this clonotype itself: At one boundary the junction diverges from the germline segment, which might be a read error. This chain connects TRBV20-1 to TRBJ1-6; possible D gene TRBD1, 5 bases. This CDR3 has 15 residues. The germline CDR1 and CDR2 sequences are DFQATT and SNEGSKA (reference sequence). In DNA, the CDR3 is TGCAATGCTAGGGACCCCGTTTCAAGCGATTCACCCCTCCACTTT. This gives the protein CNARDPVSSDSPLHF.

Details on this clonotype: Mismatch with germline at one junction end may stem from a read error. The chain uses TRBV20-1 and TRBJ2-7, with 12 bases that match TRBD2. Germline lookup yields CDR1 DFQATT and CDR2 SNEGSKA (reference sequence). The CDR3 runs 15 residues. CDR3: CTAEPGTSGSYEQYF. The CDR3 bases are TGCACTGCTGAACCCGGGACTAGCGGGTCCTACGAGCAGTACTTC.

The CDR3 is CATSPRPYNEQFF. The CDR3 nucleotides are TGTGCCACCTCCCCTCGGCCCTACAATGAGCAGTTCTTC. V usage is TRBV6-5 and J usage is TRBJ2-1, with D hard to call. Between the trimmed V and J ends, which lost 10 bases and 2 bases, there was a span of 12 bases. Per germline, CDR1 MNHEY and CDR2 SVGAGI. This CDR3 is 13 amino acids long.

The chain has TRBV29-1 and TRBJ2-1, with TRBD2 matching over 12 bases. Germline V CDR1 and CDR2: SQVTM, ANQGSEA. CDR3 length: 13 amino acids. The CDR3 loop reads CNGGLAGINEQFF. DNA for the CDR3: TGCAATGGTGGACTAGCGGGAATTAATGAGCAGTTCTTC.

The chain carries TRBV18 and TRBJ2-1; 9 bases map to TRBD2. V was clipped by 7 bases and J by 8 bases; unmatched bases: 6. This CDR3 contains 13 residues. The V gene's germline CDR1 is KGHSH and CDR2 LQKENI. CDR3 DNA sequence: TGTGCCAGCTTAGTGAGCGGGAGGTATGAGCAGTTCTTC. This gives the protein CASLVSGRYEQFF.

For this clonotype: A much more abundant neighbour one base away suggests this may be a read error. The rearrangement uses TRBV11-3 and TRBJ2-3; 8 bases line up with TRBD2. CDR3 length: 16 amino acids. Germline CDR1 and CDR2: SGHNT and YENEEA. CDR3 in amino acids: CVSSSRAGGLTDTQYF. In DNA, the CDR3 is TGTGTCAGCAGCTCCCGTGCGGGAGGCCTCACAGATACGCAGTATTTT.